Shown below are 23 T cell receptor beta chains from a single sample sequenced in a study of blood T cell repertoires in COVID-19. Clones were sequenced by immunoSEQ multiplex PCR, and TCRdb holds only the in-frame ones, with some missing. There are approximately 280,000 clones in the sample; around 84% occur only once, and over 1.1% lies in the top ten. Sequenced input: peripheral blood. Receptor source: a human donor with COVID-19, enrolled during active disease. The donor label of this sample is uncertain.

J is TRBJ2-2 and V is TRBV28; tentatively, D is TRBD2 (6 bases). Germline V gives CDR1 MDHEN, CDR2 SYDVKM. The CDR3 consists of 18 residues. V was clipped by 4 bases and J by 4 bases, with 22 bases between them. CDR3 coding DNA: TGTGCCAGCAGTTACATATCTTTCGGGGGAGACCTCACCGGGGAGCTGTTTTTT. It is translated as CASSYISFGGDLTGELFF.

The chain has TRBV18 and TRBJ2-2; maybe TRBD2 (6 bases). Trimming pared 2 bases from V and 4 bases from J, leaving 11 bases between. Germline-derived CDR1 and CDR2 are KGHSH and LQKENI. This CDR3 comprises 15 residues. CDR3 loop: CASSPGGAGTGELFF. DNA of the CDR3: TGTGCCAGCTCACCAGGGGGAGCGGGCACCGGGGAGCTGTTTTTT.

The chain recombines TRBV6-5 with TRBJ1-1, with a possible D match to TRBD1 (6 bases). The germline V and J ends were trimmed by 0 bases and 1 base, with 12 bases remaining between them. Germline CDR1 MNHEY, CDR2 SVGAGI. The CDR3 is made up of 16 amino acids. The CDR3, as DNA: TGTGCCAGCAGTTACTCCGTCGGACAGAAGAACACTGAAGCTTTCTTT. This translates into CASSYSVGQKNTEAFF.

V gene TRBV10-3 combines with J gene TRBJ2-1; 9 bases line up with TRBD1. Germline CDR1 and CDR2: ENHRY and SYGVKD. J gave up 4 bases and V 5 bases, and 12 bases lay outside the gene matches. The CDR3 is 17 amino acids. In DNA, the CDR3 is TGTGCCATCAGTCCCGGGACAGGGATCGAAGGATACAATGAGCAGTTCTTC. Translation gives CAISPGTGIEGYNEQFF.

The rearrangement uses TRBV18 and TRBJ1-4; D possibly corresponds to TRBD1 (6 bases). The V gene's germline CDR1 is KGHSH and CDR2 LQKENI. This CDR3 is 14 amino acids long. Trimming took off 3 bases at V and 6 bases at J, with 11 bases between the two ends. This CDR3 reads CASSPWTADEKLFF. DNA for the CDR3: TGTGCCAGCTCACCCTGGACAGCCGATGAAAAACTGTTTTTT.

The rearrangement joins TRBV19 to TRBJ1-1; the D gene is possibly TRBD1 (6 bases). CDR1 is LNHDA and CDR2 is SQIVND in the germline V gene (reference sequence). The CDR3 is 14 amino acids. Trimming stripped 7 bases from V and 3 bases from J, with 15 bases between. The CDR3 coding sequence is TGTGCCAGTATCGCGGGGGCGGAGGACACTGAAGCTTTCTTT. This translates into CASIAGAEDTEAFF.

The chain carries TRBV7-9 and TRBJ1-4, with 9 bases aligning to TRBD1. The CDR3 has 16 residues. CDR1 and CDR2 from the germline V gene are SEHNR and FQNEAQ (reference sequence). V trimming: 4 bases; J trimming: 6 bases; junction bases outside the gene matches: 9. CDR3 sequence reads: CASSYRSGTGYEKLFF. As DNA, the CDR3 is TGTGCCAGCAGCTATCGGTCCGGGACAGGGTATGAAAAACTGTTTTTT.

V is TRBV19 and J is TRBJ1-5, with 11 bases matching TRBD1. Trimming cost V 3 bases and J 4 bases; bases outside gene matches: 8. The V gene's germline CDR1 is LNHDA and CDR2 SQIVND (reference sequence). CDR3 length equals 17 residues. The CDR3 reads CASSMLGQGADNQPQHF. The CDR3 DNA reads TGTGCCAGTAGTATGCTAGGACAGGGGGCGGATAATCAGCCCCAGCATTTT.

The V call is TRBV30, the J call TRBJ2-3; tentatively, D is TRBD2 (5 bases). The CDR3 contains 13 residues. CDR1 is GTSNPN, CDR2 SVGIG, per germline (reference sequence). Trimming left V 7 bases short and J 4 bases short, with 15 bases between. The DNA of the CDR3 is TGTGCCTCGTCACAGTTCGGGGCAGATACGCAGTATTTT. It translates to CASSQFGADTQYF.

This clone was counted only a few times. The CDR3 sequence: CASSVGDTSGKHEQYF. In nucleotides, the CDR3 is TGTGCCAGCAGCGTAGGAGATACTAGCGGGAAGCACGAGCAGTACTTC. This rearrangement joins TRBV9 to TRBJ2-7; 10 bases line up with TRBD2. The CDR3 is made up of 16 amino acids. The junction had 8 bases not matched to a gene; V was cut back by 0 bases and J by 5 bases. Looked up from germline, CDR1 is SGDLS and CDR2 is YYNGEE.

The chain couples TRBV9 to TRBJ2-1; 10 bases fit TRBD2. From germline, CDR1 is SGDLS and CDR2 YYNGEE. The CDR3 covers 16 residues. V lost 4 bases and J lost 10; bases outside the gene matches: 14. For the CDR3, the DNA is TGTGCCAGCAGCTCCGGGACTAGCGCCATGGTTGGGGAGCAGTTCTTC. Its protein is CASSSGTSAMVGEQFF.

CDR3 sequence reads: CASSLGGQGYGYTF. The CDR3 nucleotides are TGCGCCAGCAGCTTGGGAGGACAGGGCTATGGCTACACCTTC. The chain joins TRBV5-1 to TRBJ1-2, with TRBD1 matching 8 bases. V gave up 0 bases and J gave up 4 bases; unmatched junction bases: 2. CDR3 length: 14 residues. The V gene's germline CDR1 is SGHRS and CDR2 YFSETQ.

This clone was seen ten or more times. The chain has TRBV28 and TRBJ2-7, with D possibly matching TRBD1 (5 bases). CDR3 size: 15 residues. Germline CDR1 MDHEN, CDR2 SYDVKM. Trimming removed 3 bases at V and 0 bases at J, with 12 bases between. The CDR3 region is CASSFIGAASYEQYF. CDR3 DNA: TGTGCCAGCAGTTTTATTGGGGCCGCCTCCTACGAGCAGTACTTC.

CDR3 sequence: CASSLEWSSYNEQFF. The CDR3 DNA is TGTGCCAGCAGCTTAGAATGGAGCTCCTACAATGAGCAGTTCTTC. This chain connects TRBV7-2 to TRBJ2-1; D is undetermined. This CDR3 is built from 15 residues. Germline-derived CDR1 and CDR2 are SGHTA and FQGNSA. V was trimmed by 1 base and J by 0 bases, leaving 7 bases between them.

The CDR3 spells CASSPLITGGYNEQFF. DNA for the CDR3: TGTGCCAGCTCACCACTAATTACAGGAGGGTACAATGAGCAGTTCTTC. The V and J genes are TRBV18 and TRBJ2-1; maybe TRBD2 (6 bases). Trimming cost V 1 base and J 4 bases, with 14 bases left between them. In germline, CDR1 is KGHSH, CDR2 LQKENI. The CDR3 length is 16 residues. Supplemented by reference TRBV18 and TRBJ2-1, the full variable domain reads NAGVMQNPRHLVRRRGQEARLRCSPMKGHSHVYWYRQLPEEGLKFMVYLQKENIIDESGMPKERFSAEFPKEGPSILRIQQVVRGDSAAYFCASSPLITGGYNEQFFGPGTRLTVL.

V is TRBV5-1 and J is TRBJ2-7; 10 positions agree with TRBD2. The germline gives CDR1 SGHRS, CDR2 YFSETQ. The trim removed 0 bases at V and 6 bases at J, leaving 9 bases unmatched. CDR3 size: 16 residues. The CDR3: CASSLGTGLAGGEQYF. CDR3 DNA: TGCGCCAGCAGCTTGGGGACAGGATTAGCGGGAGGCGAGCAGTACTTC.

The DNA of the CDR3 is TGTGCCAGCAGCTTGGTGGGCTCCTCGGGAAATGAGCAGTTCTTC. Its protein product is CASSLVGSSGNEQFF. V usage is TRBV7-6 and J usage is TRBJ2-1; possible D gene TRBD2, 5 bases. V shed 3 bases and J shed 7 bases, with 16 bases lying between them. This CDR3 has 15 amino acids. CDR1 is SGHVS, CDR2 FNYEAQ, per germline.

J is TRBJ1-1 and V is TRBV4-2, with 9 bases matching TRBD1. Trimming at V came to 3 bases and at J to 1 base, leaving 3 bases not matched to a gene. The CDR3 runs 15 residues. Germline V gives CDR1 LGHNA, CDR2 YNFKEQ. The CDR3, as DNA: TGTGCCAGCAGCCAGACGGACAGGGGGAACACTGAAGCTTTCTTT. The encoded protein is CASSQTDRGNTEAFF.

The genes are TRBV27 and TRBJ1-6; D ambiguous. Trimming removed 0 bases from V and 9 bases from J, with 9 bases in between. The CDR3 spans 14 residues. Germline assignment: CDR1 MNHEY and CDR2 SMNVEV (reference sequence). CDR3 residues: CASSLSSQVSPLHF. DNA for the CDR3: TGTGCCAGCAGTTTATCGTCCCAGGTTTCACCCCTCCACTTT.

The chain links TRBV27 to TRBJ1-1; weak D call: TRBD1 (5 bases). V shed 11 bases and J shed 0 bases, with 13 bases lying between them. Germline CDR1 is MNHEY and CDR2 is SMNVEV (reference sequence). This CDR3 has 13 amino acids. The CDR3 nucleotides read TGTGCCGCCAAGGAGGGGCTGAACACTGAAGCTTTCTTT. The encoded protein is CAAKEGLNTEAFF.

The chain carries TRBV30 and TRBJ2-3, with TRBD2 matching 13 bases. The length of the CDR3 is 17 residues. Germline values: CDR1 GTSNPN, CDR2 SVGIG (reference sequence). V gave up 2 bases and J gave up 5 bases; unmatched junction bases: 10. CDR3 region: CAWSHSGLAGALDTQYF. The CDR3 coding sequence is TGTGCCTGGAGTCACTCTGGACTAGCGGGAGCATTAGATACGCAGTATTTT.

The chain uses TRBV30 and TRBJ2-5; 7 bases fit TRBD2. The CDR3 totals 13 residues. The junction had 4 bases not matched to a gene; V was cut back by 2 bases and J by 4 bases. Germline V gene lookup returns CDR1 GTSNPN and CDR2 SVGIG (reference sequence). The CDR3 DNA follows: TGTGCCTGGAGTAGCGGGATGGGAGAGACCCAGTACTTC. Translated, it gives CAWSSGMGETQYF.

The rearrangement uses TRBV3-1 (or the pseudogene TRBV3-2) and TRBJ2-7; 13 positions match TRBD2. CDR3 length: 15 residues. In germline, CDR1 is LGHDT, CDR2 YNNKEL (reference sequence). After removal of 4 bases from V and 6 bases from J, the junction contained 6 bases not matched to a gene. In DNA form, the CDR3 reads TGTGCCAGCAGCCTCGGGACTAGCGGGACTCGCGAGCAGTACTTC. Its translation: CASSLGTSGTREQYF.